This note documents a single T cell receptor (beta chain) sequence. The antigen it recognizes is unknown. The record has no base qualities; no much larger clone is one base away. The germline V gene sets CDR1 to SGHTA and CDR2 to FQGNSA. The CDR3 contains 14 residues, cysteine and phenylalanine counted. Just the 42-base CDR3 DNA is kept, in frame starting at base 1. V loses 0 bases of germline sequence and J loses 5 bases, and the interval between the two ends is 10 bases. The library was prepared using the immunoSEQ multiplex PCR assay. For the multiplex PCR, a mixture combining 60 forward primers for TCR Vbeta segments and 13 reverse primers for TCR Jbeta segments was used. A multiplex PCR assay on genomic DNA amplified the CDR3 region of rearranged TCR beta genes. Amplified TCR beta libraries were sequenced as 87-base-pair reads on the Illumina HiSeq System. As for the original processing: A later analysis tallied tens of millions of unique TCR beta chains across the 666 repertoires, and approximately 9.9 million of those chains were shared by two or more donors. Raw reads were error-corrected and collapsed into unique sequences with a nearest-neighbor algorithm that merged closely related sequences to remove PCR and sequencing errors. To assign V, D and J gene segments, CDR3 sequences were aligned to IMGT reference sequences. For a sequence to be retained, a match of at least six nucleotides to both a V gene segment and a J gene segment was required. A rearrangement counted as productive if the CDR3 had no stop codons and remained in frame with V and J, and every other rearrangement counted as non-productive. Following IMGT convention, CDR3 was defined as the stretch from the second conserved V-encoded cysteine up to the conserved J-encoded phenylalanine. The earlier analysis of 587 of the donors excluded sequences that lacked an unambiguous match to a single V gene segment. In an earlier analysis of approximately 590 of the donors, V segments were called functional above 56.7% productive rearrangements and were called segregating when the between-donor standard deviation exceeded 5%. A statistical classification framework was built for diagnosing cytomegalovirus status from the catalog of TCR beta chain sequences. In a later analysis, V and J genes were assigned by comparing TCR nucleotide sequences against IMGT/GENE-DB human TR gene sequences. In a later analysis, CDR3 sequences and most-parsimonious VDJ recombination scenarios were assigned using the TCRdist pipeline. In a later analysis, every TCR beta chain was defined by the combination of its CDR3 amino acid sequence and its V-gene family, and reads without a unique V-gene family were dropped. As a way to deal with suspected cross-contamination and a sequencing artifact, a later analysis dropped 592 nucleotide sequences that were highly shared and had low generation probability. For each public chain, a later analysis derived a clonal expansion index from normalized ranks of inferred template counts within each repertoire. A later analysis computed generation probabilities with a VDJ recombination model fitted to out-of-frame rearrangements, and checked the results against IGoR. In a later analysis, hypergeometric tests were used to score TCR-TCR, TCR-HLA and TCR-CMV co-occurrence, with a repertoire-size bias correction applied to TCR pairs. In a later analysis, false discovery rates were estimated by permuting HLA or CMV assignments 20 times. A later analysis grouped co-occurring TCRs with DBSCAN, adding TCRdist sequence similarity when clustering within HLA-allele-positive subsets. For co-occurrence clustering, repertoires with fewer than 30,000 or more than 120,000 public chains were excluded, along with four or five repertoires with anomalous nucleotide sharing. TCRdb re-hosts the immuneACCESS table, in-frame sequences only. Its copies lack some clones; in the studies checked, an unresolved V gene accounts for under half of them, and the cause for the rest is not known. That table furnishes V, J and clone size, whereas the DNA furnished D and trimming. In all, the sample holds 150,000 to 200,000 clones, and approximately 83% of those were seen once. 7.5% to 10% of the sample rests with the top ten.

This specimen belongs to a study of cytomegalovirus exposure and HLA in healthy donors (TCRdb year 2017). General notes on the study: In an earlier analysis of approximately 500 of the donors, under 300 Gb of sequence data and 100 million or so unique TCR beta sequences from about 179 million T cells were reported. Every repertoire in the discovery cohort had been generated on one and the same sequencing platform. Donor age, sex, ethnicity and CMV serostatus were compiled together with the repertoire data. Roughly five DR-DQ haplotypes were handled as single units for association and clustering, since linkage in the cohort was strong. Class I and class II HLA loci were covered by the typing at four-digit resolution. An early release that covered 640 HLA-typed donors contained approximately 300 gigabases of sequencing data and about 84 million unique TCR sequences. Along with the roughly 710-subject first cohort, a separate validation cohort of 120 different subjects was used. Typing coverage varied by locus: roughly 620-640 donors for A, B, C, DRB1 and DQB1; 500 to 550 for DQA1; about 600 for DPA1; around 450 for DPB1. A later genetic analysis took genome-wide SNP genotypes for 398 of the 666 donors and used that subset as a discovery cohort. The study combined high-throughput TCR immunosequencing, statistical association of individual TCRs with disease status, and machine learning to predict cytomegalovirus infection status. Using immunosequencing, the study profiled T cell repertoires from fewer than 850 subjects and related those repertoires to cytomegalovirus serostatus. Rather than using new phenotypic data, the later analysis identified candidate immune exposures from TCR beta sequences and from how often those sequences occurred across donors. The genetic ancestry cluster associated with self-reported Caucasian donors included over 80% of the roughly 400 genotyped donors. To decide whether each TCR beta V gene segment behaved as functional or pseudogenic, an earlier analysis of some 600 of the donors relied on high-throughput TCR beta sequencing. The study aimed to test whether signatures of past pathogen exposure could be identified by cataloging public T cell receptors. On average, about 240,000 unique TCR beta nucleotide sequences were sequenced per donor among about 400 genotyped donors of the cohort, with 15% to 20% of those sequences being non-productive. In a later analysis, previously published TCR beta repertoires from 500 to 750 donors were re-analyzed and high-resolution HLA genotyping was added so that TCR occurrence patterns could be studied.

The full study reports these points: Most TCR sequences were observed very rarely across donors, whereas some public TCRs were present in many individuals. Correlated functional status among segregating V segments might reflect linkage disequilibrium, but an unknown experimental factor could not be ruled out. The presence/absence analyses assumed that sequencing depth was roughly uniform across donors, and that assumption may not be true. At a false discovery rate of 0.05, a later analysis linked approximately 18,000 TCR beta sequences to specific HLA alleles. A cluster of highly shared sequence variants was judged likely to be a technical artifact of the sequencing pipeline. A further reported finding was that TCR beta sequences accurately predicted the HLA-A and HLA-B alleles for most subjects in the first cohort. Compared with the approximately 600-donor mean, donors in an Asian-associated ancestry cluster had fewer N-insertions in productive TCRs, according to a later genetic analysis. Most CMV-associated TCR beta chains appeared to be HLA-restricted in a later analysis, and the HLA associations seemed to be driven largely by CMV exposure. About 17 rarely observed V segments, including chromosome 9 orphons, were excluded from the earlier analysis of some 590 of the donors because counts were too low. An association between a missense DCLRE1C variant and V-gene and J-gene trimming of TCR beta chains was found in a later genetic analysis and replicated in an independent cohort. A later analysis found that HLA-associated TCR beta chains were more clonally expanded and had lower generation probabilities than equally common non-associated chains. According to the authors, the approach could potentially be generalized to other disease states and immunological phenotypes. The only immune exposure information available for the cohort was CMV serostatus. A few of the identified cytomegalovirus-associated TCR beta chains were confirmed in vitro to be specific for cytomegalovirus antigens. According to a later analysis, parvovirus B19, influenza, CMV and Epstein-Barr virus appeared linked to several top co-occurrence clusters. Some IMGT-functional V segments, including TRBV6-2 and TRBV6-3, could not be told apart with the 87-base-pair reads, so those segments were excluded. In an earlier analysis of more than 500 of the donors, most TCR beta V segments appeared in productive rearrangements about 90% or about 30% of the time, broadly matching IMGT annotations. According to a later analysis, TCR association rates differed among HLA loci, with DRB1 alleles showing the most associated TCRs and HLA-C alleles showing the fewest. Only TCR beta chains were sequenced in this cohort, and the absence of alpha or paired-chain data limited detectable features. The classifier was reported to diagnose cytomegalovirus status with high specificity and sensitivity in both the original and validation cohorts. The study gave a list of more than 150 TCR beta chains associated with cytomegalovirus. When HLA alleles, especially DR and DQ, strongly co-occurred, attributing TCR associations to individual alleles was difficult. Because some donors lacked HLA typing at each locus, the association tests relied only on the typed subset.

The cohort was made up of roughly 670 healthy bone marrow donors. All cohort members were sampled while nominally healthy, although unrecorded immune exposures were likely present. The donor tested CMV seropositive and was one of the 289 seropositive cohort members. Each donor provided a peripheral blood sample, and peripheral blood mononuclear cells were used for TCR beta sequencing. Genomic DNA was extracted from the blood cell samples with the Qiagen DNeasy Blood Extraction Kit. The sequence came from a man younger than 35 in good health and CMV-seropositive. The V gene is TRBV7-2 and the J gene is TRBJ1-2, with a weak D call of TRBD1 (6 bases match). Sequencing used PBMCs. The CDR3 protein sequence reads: CASSLAWTEYGYTF. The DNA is TGTGCCAGCAGCTTAGCTTGGACAGAGTATGGCTACACCTTC.